This section outlines one TCR beta chain sequence together with its context. The entry originates in a study of blood T cell repertoires in COVID-19. Study context: There were acute and convalescent COVID-19 samples, and they came from the United States, Italy and Spain. Sources were T cells, B-cell-depleted T cells, or PBMCs; the material itself was cDNA or gDNA.

In the study's own analysis: Nucleated cell number was recorded as an estimate derived from reference gene primer amplification. The table came from immunoSEQ multiplex PCR; TCRdb's copy has only in-frame clones and leaves some out. V and J calls and clone size follow that table, whereas D and trimming were derived from the DNA. The table records 150,000 to 200,000 clones, 80% to 90% of them present only once. The germline V gene has CDR1 SGHRS and CDR2 YFSETQ. J gave up 3 bases and V 4 bases, and 6 bases lay outside the gene matches. The length of the CDR3 is 16 residues. While infection was still active, Seattle patients were enrolled and then followed longitudinally.

The chain employs TRBV5-1 and TRBJ2-7, with TRBD2 matching 14 bases. The sequenced sample consisted of peripheral blood. The sequence came from a woman in her seventies with COVID-19, enrolled during active disease. The CDR3 here is CASSLTGLAGVYEQYF. The CDR3 coding sequence is TGCGCCAGCAGCCTAACGGGACTAGCGGGAGTCTACGAGCAGTACTTC.